Sequencing of this T cell receptor (beta chain) was carried out in a study of T cell clonality in common variable immunodeficiency. The CDR3 has 16 residues. With 0 bases removed from V and 7 bases from J, the gap between germline ends came to 17 bases. Per germline, CDR1 SGHRS and CDR2 YFSETQ. Patients and controls were mostly of Caucasian heritage. Findings and caveats of the study: Reportedly, TCR beta sequences from common variable immunodeficiency showed fewer deletions and N-nucleotide insertions. The cause of increased CVID clonality remains unclear without subpopulation sequencing. CVID subjects had higher TCRbeta clonality than healthy controls, most marked in about a third.

Assay used: immunoSEQ multiplex PCR; TCRdb lists only in-frame clones, some missing. This sample has tens of thousands of clones, each found more than once. The sample holds many counts of this clone. Its antigen is currently unknown. The CDR3 is cut off 3 residues early in the read; its end comes from the germline J gene. This receptor was obtained from a person between 18 and 70 years old in good health. V gene TRBV5-1 combines with J gene TRBJ2-1; D might be TRBD2 (6 bases). The material sequenced was peripheral blood mononuclear cells. Partial CDR3 DNA: TGCGCCAGCAGCTTGGTCGGGGGAGTAGCTTTTAATGAG. Translating it yields CASSLVGGVAFNE. In full, the CDR3 is CASSLVGGVAFNEQFF.